This T cell receptor (beta chain) was documented in a study of blood T cell repertoires in COVID-19. Study as a whole: Acute and convalescent COVID-19 specimens originated in the United States, Italy and Spain.

Only in-frame clones appear in the TCRdb table, and some are missing; sequencing was by immunoSEQ multiplex PCR. The table shows 350,000 or so clones, with over 75% occurring only once. Germline-derived CDR1 and CDR2 are LNHDA and SQIVND (reference sequence). The CDR3 runs 15 residues. V was clipped by 11 bases and J by 0 bases; unmatched bases: 12. The chain couples TRBV19 to TRBJ1-1; the match to TRBD1 covers 7 bases. Sequenced material: peripheral blood. This TCR was sampled from a woman in her 30s with COVID-19, enrolled during active disease. As DNA, the CDR3 is TGTGCCTCGACAGGGTTCCAGGGGATGAACACTGAAGCTTTCTTT. Its translation is CASTGFQGMNTEAFF.